A single T cell receptor (beta chain) is shown here with its context. Antigen: not known. Unique-molecular-identifier-tagged TCR beta cDNA libraries were used. Starting from approximately 1 to 10 million T cells, the study yielded a few hundred thousand cDNA molecules. TCRdb independently ran MiXCR on the PCR reads; one entry per CDR3 protein. The sample contains almost 700,000 distinct CDR3 sequences, around 60% of which appear only once. This specimen belongs to a study of post-analysis software for immune sequencing data. Study as a whole: Disease courses included relapsing-remitting, secondary progressive and progressive-relapsing multiple sclerosis.

Whole-study findings and limits: TRBV segments more frequent in patients than in controls numbered roughly 5 and included TRBV5-6, TRBV5-1 and TRBV20-1. Normalized Chao1 diversity was significantly lower in multiple sclerosis patients than in controls. Samples made in the same batch grouped tightly together by F measure.

The V gene's germline CDR1 is DFQATT and CDR2 SNEGSKA (reference sequence). There are 16 residues in the CDR3. Trimming cost V 0 bases and J 4 bases, with 16 bases left between them. Material for sequencing was blood. The chain uses TRBV20-1 and TRBJ1-5; perhaps TRBD1 as D (5 bases). This TCR derives from a girl aged 2-15 years with multiple sclerosis. This CDR3 reads CSARDRPGSHNQPQHF. In DNA, the CDR3 is TGCAGTGCTAGAGATCGTCCAGGGTCCCATAATCAGCCCCAGCATTTT.